One sample yielded the 27 T cell receptor beta chains listed below, sequenced in a study of blood T cell repertoires in COVID-19. Data came from immunoSEQ multiplex PCR; TCRdb stores just in-frame clones and leaves some out. Of more than 200,000 clones in the sample, 80% to 90% were seen once. The source material was peripheral blood. The source of these receptors is a man older than 75 with acute or convalescent COVID-19.

V and J are TRBV19 and TRBJ2-1, with 10 bases matching TRBD2. Germline loops: CDR1 LNHDA, CDR2 SQIVND (reference sequence). With 5 bases clipped from V and 6 bases from J, the junction kept 10 bases outside the gene matches. The CDR3 is 16 amino acids. The CDR3 coding sequence is TGTGCCAGTAGTCACGTTGGACTAGCGGTCCGCAATGAGCAGTTCTTC. This encodes CASSHVGLAVRNEQFF.

This rearrangement joins TRBV5-8 to TRBJ2-1; 7 nucleotides agree with TRBD1. V was pared by 5 bases and J by 1 base, with 9 bases of the junction left unmatched. This CDR3 is built from 16 residues. Germline values: CDR1 SGHTS, CDR2 YDEGEE. CDR3 protein: CASRHGQERSYNEQFF. In nucleotides, the CDR3 is TGTGCCAGCAGGCACGGACAGGAAAGGTCCTACAATGAGCAGTTCTTC.

This clone has just a few counts. This chain uses TRBV4-1 with TRBJ1-5, with 7 positions matching TRBD1. The CDR3 runs to 15 residues. Trimming at V came to 0 bases and at J to 4 bases, leaving 3 bases not matched to a gene. Germline loops: CDR1 MGHRA, CDR2 YSYEKL. The CDR3 region has the DNA TGCGCCAGCAGCCAAGAGGACAGGCCGAATCAGCCCCAGCATTTT. It translates to CASSQEDRPNQPQHF.

In regard to this clone: Other DNA sequences in the sample encode the same CDR3. The chain has TRBV18 and TRBJ2-1; the match to TRBD2 covers 14 bases. J gave up 7 bases and V 2 bases, and 1 base lay outside the gene matches. The V gene's germline CDR1 is KGHSH and CDR2 LQKENI. CDR3 length: 15 amino acids. The CDR3 DNA reads as TGTGCCAGCTCACCAGGACTAGCGGGGGGTAATGAGCAGTTCTTC. Protein product: CASSPGLAGGNEQFF.

The J gene is TRBJ1-5, the V gene TRBV28; D is uncertain. Trimming removed 6 bases from V and 9 bases from J, with 18 bases in between. CDR1 and CDR2 from the germline V gene are MDHEN and SYDVKM. The CDR3 is made up of 14 amino acids. This CDR3 is CASSHSTAAGPQHF. For the CDR3, the DNA is TGTGCCAGCAGCCATTCGACTGCGGCGGGGCCCCAGCATTTT.

The genes are TRBV18 and TRBJ1-5, with a possible D match to TRBD1 (5 bases). CDR3 length equals 15 residues. V was trimmed by 6 bases and J by 3 bases, leaving 15 bases between them. The germline V gene encodes CDR1 KGHSH and CDR2 LQKENI. CDR3 DNA: TGTGCCAGCTCCATGAGGCAGGGAAACAATCAGCCCCAGCATTTT. This codes for CASSMRQGNNQPQHF.

The rearrangement links TRBV7-9 to TRBJ2-3; D perhaps matches TRBD2 (6 bases). The V and J ends lost 4 bases and 0 bases respectively, with 14 bases between them. The CDR3 extends over 16 amino acids. CDR1 and CDR2 (germline): SEHNR, FQNEAQ (reference sequence). CDR3 in DNA: TGTGCCAGCAGCTCCCAGGGACTCCTTAGCACAGATACGCAGTATTTT. Residues: CASSSQGLLSTDTQYF.

This chain joins TRBV7-3 and TRBJ2-3, with D possibly matching TRBD2 (5 bases). Trimming removed 2 bases at V and 3 bases at J, with 9 bases between. Germline CDR1 and CDR2: SGHTA and FQGTGA. This CDR3 contains 14 residues. This chain's CDR3 is CASSLRGRTDTQYF. The CDR3 DNA reads TGTGCCAGCAGCTTACGGGGAAGGACAGATACGCAGTATTTT.

This clone was seen only once. The chain uses TRBV4-1 and TRBJ2-5; a weak D match, TRBD2 (7 bases). Between the trimmed V and J ends, which lost 6 bases and 4 bases, there was a span of 18 bases. Germline CDR1 MGHRA, CDR2 YSYEKL. The CDR3 runs to 15 residues. CDR3 DNA sequence: TGCGCCAGCAGAAGGGGAGGGGCAGGGGCAGAGACCCAGTACTTC. It codes for CASRRGGAGAETQYF.

This clone appeared a single time. V gene TRBV7-2 combines with J gene TRBJ2-7; D unclear. Germline V gene lookup returns CDR1 SGHTA and CDR2 FQGNSA. The CDR3 extends over 13 amino acids. The V end was cut by 5 bases, the J end by 7 bases, with 15 bases between. CDR3: CASSLSYTREQYF. DNA for the CDR3: TGTGCCAGCAGCCTCTCCTATACGAGGGAGCAGTACTTC. Full variable domain (outside the CDR3, taken from reference TRBV7-2 and TRBJ2-7): GAGVSQSPSNKVTEKGKDVELRCDPISGHTALYWYRQSLGQGLEFLIYFQGNSAPDKSGLPSDRFSAERTGGSVSTLTIQRTQQEDSAVYLCASSLSYTREQYFGPGTRLTVT.

The chain employs TRBV9 and TRBJ2-3; 14 bases are a match to TRBD2. The CDR3 extends over 17 amino acids. In germline, CDR1 is SGDLS, CDR2 YYNGEE. Trimming removed 3 bases from V and 7 bases from J; junction bases left unmatched: 10. This CDR3 is CASSDGTSGSRTYTQYF. The CDR3 nucleotides are TGTGCCAGCAGCGATGGGACTAGCGGGAGTAGGACGTATACGCAGTATTTT. The whole variable domain, filled in from reference TRBV9 and TRBJ2-3, reads DSGVTQTPKHLITATGQRVTLRCSPRSGDLSVYWYQQSLDQGLQFLIQYYNGEERAKGNILERFSAQQFPDLHSELNLSSLELGDSALYFCASSDGTSGSRTYTQYFGPGTRLTVL.

Remarks on this clone: A read error may produce the germline difference seen at one junction end. V gene TRBV6-2 or TRBV6-3 combines with J gene TRBJ1-4; 8 bases are shared with TRBD1. The CDR3 sequence is 17 residues long. CDR1 is MNHEY, CDR2 SVGEGT, per germline. The CDR3: CASSYSFRTTGVNFLVF. Here the CDR3 DNA reads TGTGCCAGCAGTTACTCGTTTCGAACGACAGGGGTAAATTTCTTGGTTTTT.

V usage is TRBV5-1 and J usage is TRBJ2-3; D possibly corresponds to TRBD2 (5 bases). From germline, CDR1 is SGHRS and CDR2 YFSETQ. This CDR3 comprises 16 residues. Trimming shortened V by 0 bases and J by 4 bases, and 15 bases separated the two germline ends. CDR3 region: CASSLGGGRGADTQYF. For the CDR3, the DNA is TGCGCCAGCAGCTTGGGTGGCGGGCGTGGAGCAGATACGCAGTATTTT.

J is TRBJ2-2 and V is TRBV7-9, with D perhaps TRBD2 (7 bases). Per the germline V gene, CDR1 is SEHNR and CDR2 is FQNEAQ (reference sequence). This CDR3 spans 17 amino acids. Between the trimmed V and J ends, which lost 1 base and 7 bases, there was a span of 19 bases. The CDR3 region has the DNA TGTGCCAGCAGCTTAGAGTTGCGGGGGCGCAGTAGCGGGGAGCTGTTTTTT. Protein sequence: CASSLELRGRSSGELFF.

V usage is TRBV28 and J usage is TRBJ2-7; 8 nucleotides match TRBD1. CDR1 and CDR2 from the germline V gene are MDHEN and SYDVKM. This CDR3 is built from 16 residues. V trimming: 7 bases; J trimming: 4 bases; junction bases outside the gene matches: 15. CDR3 DNA sequence: TGTGCCAGCACCTTAGGGCTAGGGACAGGCTTGTACGAGCAGTACTTC. Encoded protein: CASTLGLGTGLYEQYF.

The chain has TRBV19 and TRBJ1-1, with 9 bases aligning to TRBD1. Germline V CDR1 and CDR2: LNHDA, SQIVND (reference sequence). V lost 6 bases to trimming and J lost 7 bases; unmatched junction nucleotides: 9. The CDR3 has 14 amino acids. The CDR3 DNA follows: TGTGCCAGTAGAGGACAGGGGTTCTACGATGAAGCTTTCTTT. Protein: CASRGQGFYDEAFF.

The chain uses TRBV11-3 and TRBJ1-3; tentatively, D is TRBD1 (6 bases). CDR3 size: 14 residues. V was cut by 4 bases and J by 4 bases, with 11 bases left in between. Germline values: CDR1 SGHNT, CDR2 YENEEA. The chain's CDR3 is CASSSGTFGNTIYF. In DNA, the CDR3 is TGTGCCAGCAGCTCCGGGACATTCGGAAACACCATATATTTT.

This clone was observed a handful of times. The chain combines TRBV5-1 with TRBJ1-4; D possibly corresponds to TRBD1 (5 bases). The CDR3 totals 15 residues. Germline CDR1 SGHRS, CDR2 YFSETQ. V was clipped by 2 bases and J by 4 bases, with 12 bases between them. The CDR3 DNA follows: TGCGCCAGCAGCTTTCGCCCAGGGATTAATGAAAAACTGTTTTTT. Translated, it gives CASSFRPGINEKLFF.

The chain couples TRBV27 to TRBJ2-2; a possible D gene is TRBD1 (5 bases). The CDR3 sequence is 17 residues long. The V end was cut by 6 bases, the J end by 4 bases, with 21 bases between. Germline loops: CDR1 MNHEY, CDR2 SMNVEV (reference sequence). CDR3 sequence: CASRPPRALLGTGELFF. The CDR3 coding sequence is TGTGCCAGCAGGCCCCCCAGGGCACTTTTAGGCACCGGGGAGCTGTTTTTT.

The table lists this clone with a few counts. DNA for the CDR3: TGTGCCAGCAGCTTATCTAGCCTCCCCGGGGAGCTGTTTTTT. Its translation: CASSLSSLPGELFF. The chain links TRBV7-8 to TRBJ2-2, with D tentatively TRBD2 (5 bases). Germline V gene data show CDR1 as SGHVS and CDR2 as FQNEAQ. The CDR3 totals 14 residues. The V end lost 2 bases, the J end lost 6 bases, and 10 bases lay between the germline ends.

The chain recombines TRBV7-2 with TRBJ2-1, with 7 bases identical to TRBD2. This CDR3 has 16 amino acids. V lost 0 bases and J lost 5; bases outside the gene matches: 7. The germline gives CDR1 SGHTA, CDR2 FQGNSA. The CDR3 DNA reads as TGTGCCAGCAGCTTAGCTTCTAGCGGACTTAACAATGAGCAGTTCTTC. It is translated as CASSLASSGLNNEQFF. The full variable domain, its missing parts supplied by reference TRBV7-2 and TRBJ2-1, is GAGVSQSPSNKVTEKGKDVELRCDPISGHTALYWYRQSLGQGLEFLIYFQGNSAPDKSGLPSDRFSAERTGGSVSTLTIQRTQQEDSAVYLCASSLASSGLNNEQFFGPGTRLTVL.

The chain links TRBV27 to TRBJ2-7, with TRBD1 identical over 8 bases. Germline values: CDR1 MNHEY, CDR2 SMNVEV (reference sequence). J lost 4 bases, V lost 4 bases, and 12 bases had no gene match. The CDR3 is 16 amino acids. The CDR3 nucleotides read TGTGCCAGCAGTTCGAACAGGGGGGTAGGCGCGTACGAGCAGTACTTC. Amino acid sequence: CASSSNRGVGAYEQYF.

This clone was seen once. V and J are TRBV7-9 and TRBJ2-5, with 11 bases aligning to TRBD1. CDR1 is SEHNR and CDR2 is FQNEAQ in the germline V gene (reference sequence). The CDR3 extends over 15 amino acids. V dropped 5 bases and J dropped 4; count of bases not matched to a gene: 6. The CDR3 bases are TGTGCCAGCAGCACGGGACAGGGGGAAGGAGAGACCCAGTACTTC. Its protein product is CASSTGQGEGETQYF.

As regards this clone: An end of the junction does not agree with germline; a read error may underlie this. The J gene is TRBJ2-1, the V gene TRBV28, with 8 bases aligning to TRBD2. The germline CDR1 and CDR2 sequences are MDHEN and SYDVKM. This CDR3 comprises 15 residues. As DNA, the CDR3 is TGTGCCAGCAGATTATCGGGAGGGCCTAGGAATGAGCAGTTCTTC. It codes for CASRLSGGPRNEQFF. The full variable domain, completed using reference TRBV28 and TRBJ2-1, is DVKVTQSSRYLVKRTGEKVFLECVQDMDHENMFWYRQDPGLGLRLIYFSYDVKMKEKGDIPEGYSVSREKKERFSLILESASTNQTSMYLCASRLSGGPRNEQFFGPGTRLTVL.

The chain joins TRBV7-2 to TRBJ2-7, with 10 bases that match TRBD2. The ends lost 7 bases at V and 2 bases at J; junction bases unmatched: 5. The CDR3 runs 14 residues. CDR1 is SGHTA, CDR2 FQGNSA, per germline. The CDR3 DNA reads TGTGCCAGCATGCAGACTAGCGGGCCCTACGAGCAGTACTTC. This codes for CASMQTSGPYEQYF.

This rearrangement joins TRBV4-1 to TRBJ1-2; D remains ambiguous. The CDR3 sequence is 15 residues long. V was trimmed by 1 base and J by 4 bases, leaving 13 bases between them. Looked up from germline, CDR1 is MGHRA and CDR2 is YSYEKL. CDR3 coding DNA: TGCGCCAGCAGCCAAGTCGGGGATGTGAGCTATGGCTACACCTTC. Translation: CASSQVGDVSYGYTF.

V and J are TRBV7-9 and TRBJ2-7; D may be TRBD2 (5 bases). CDR1 is SEHNR, CDR2 FQNEAQ, per germline (reference sequence). The CDR3 loop spans 16 amino acids. Trimming pared 5 bases from V and 6 bases from J, leaving 23 bases between. The CDR3 coding sequence is TGTGCCAGCAGCCCCCGGGGAGTGATTGGAGTGGGCGAGCAGTACTTC. Translated: CASSPRGVIGVGEQYF.